The rows below give T cell receptor beta chains drawn from one sample of a study of T cell clones after liver transplantation. Assay: immunoSEQ multiplex PCR; the TCRdb copy retains only in-frame clones and omits some. The table shows 95,000 to 130,000 clones, with about nine tenths occurring only once. Specimen: CD4+ T cells from blood, collected 12 months after liver transplant. The receptors come from a human patient who received a liver transplant. Some of the T cells might come from the graft donor. The CDR3 runs from the conserved cysteine through the conserved F or W. A D gene is named only where the DNA matches it firmly. Clone size is given for some rows only: seen once, a few or many times, or a class if the clone is expanded.

CDR3: CASTAGSGRGETQYF
DNA: TGCGCCAGCACCGCGGGGAGCGGGAGGGGGGAGACCCAGTACTTC
V: TRBV10-2
D: TRBD2
J: TRBJ2-5
size: once

CDR3: CAWAAPVGVEYF
DNA: TGTGCCTGGGCCGCCCCCGTTGGGGTTGAGTACTTC
V: TRBV30
D: NA
J: TRBJ2-7
size: NA

CDR3: CASSLKGLYLRQPQHF
DNA: TGTGCCAGCAGTTTAAAAGGGCTCTATCTTCGGCAGCCCCAGCATTTT
V: TRBV27
D: NA
J: TRBJ1-5
size: once

CDR3: CASSFWTDWAGSPEQYF
DNA: TGTGCCAGCAGTTTTTGGACCGACTGGGCAGGGAGTCCCGAGCAGTACTTC
V: TRBV28
D: NA
J: TRBJ2-7
size: few

CDR3: CASSLKLLGDTEAFF
DNA: TGCGCCAGCAGCTTGAAGTTATTGGGGGACACTGAAGCTTTCTTT
V: TRBV5-1
D: NA
J: TRBJ1-1
size: NA

CDR3: CASKGRVVLGNTEAFF
DNA: TGTGCCAGCAAGGGCAGGGTGGTGTTAGGGAACACTGAAGCTTTCTTT
V: TRBV2
D: NA
J: TRBJ1-1
size: NA

CDR3: CASSDLLGPRYNQPQHF
DNA: TGTGCCAGTAGTGACTTACTAGGTCCGCGATACAATCAGCCCCAGCATTTT
V: TRBV19
D: NA
J: TRBJ1-5
size: NA

CDR3: CASSLSGDTDTQYF
DNA: TGTGCCAGCAGCTTAAGCGGGGACACAGATACGCAGTATTTT
V: TRBV7-2
D: TRBD2
J: TRBJ2-3
size: NA

CDR3: CATSSLAGGSYEQYF
DNA: TGTGCCACCAGCAGTCTAGCGGGAGGTTCCTACGAGCAGTACTTC
V: TRBV15
D: TRBD2
J: TRBJ2-7
size: NA

CDR3: CASSPQGLPSDTQYF
DNA: TGTGCCAGCAGCCCCCAGGGGCTCCCCTCAGATACGCAGTATTTT
V: TRBV7-3
D: NA
J: TRBJ2-3
size: NA

CDR3: CASSLGQGALPTNEKLFF
DNA: TGCGCCAGCAGCTTGGGGCAGGGAGCCCTTCCAACTAATGAAAAACTGTTTTTT
V: TRBV5-1
D: NA
J: TRBJ1-4
size: NA

CDR3: CASSSGPYQYQETQYF
DNA: TGCGCCAGCAGCTCAGGACCATACCAGTACCAAGAGACCCAGTACTTC
V: TRBV5-1
D: NA
J: TRBJ2-5
size: NA

CDR3: CASSISPPAGGLVDTQYF
DNA: TGTGCCAGTAGTATAAGTCCCCCGGCAGGGGGCTTAGTCGATACGCAGTATTTT
V: TRBV19
D: TRBD1
J: TRBJ2-3
size: NA

CDR3: CASSSPPGLAGGPKDTQYF
DNA: TGTGCCAGTAGTAGTCCGCCGGGACTAGCGGGAGGGCCCAAAGATACGCAGTATTTT
V: TRBV19
D: TRBD2
J: TRBJ2-3
size: NA

CDR3: CASSTTGVRIYEQYF
DNA: TGTGCCAGTAGTACTACAGGGGTTCGGATCTACGAGCAGTACTTC
V: TRBV19
D: TRBD1
J: TRBJ2-7
size: NA

CDR3: CASSLSPGSYGYTF
DNA: TGTGCCAGCAGCTTGTCCCCGGGGAGCTATGGCTACACCTTC
V: TRBV5-4
D: NA
J: TRBJ1-2
size: NA

CDR3: CASSLDGQKAYEQYF
DNA: TGTGCCAGCAGCTTAGACGGCCAGAAAGCCTACGAGCAGTACTTC
V: TRBV11-3
D: NA
J: TRBJ2-7
size: once

CDR3: CASSLIPDTQYF
DNA: TGTGCCAGCAGCTTAATACCCGATACGCAGTATTTT
V: TRBV11-2
D: NA
J: TRBJ2-3
size: once

CDR3: CAWSGRGGKYTF
DNA: TGTGCCTGGAGCGGGCGAGGGGGAAAGTACACCTTC
V: TRBV30
D: NA
J: TRBJ1-2
size: NA

CDR3: CASSQKPGLWAGELFF
DNA: TGTGCCAGCAGCCAGAAACCGGGACTTTGGGCCGGGGAGCTGTTTTTT
V: TRBV14
D: NA
J: TRBJ2-2
size: NA

CDR3: CASSLTREGDTQYF
DNA: TGCGCCAGCAGCTTGACCAGGGAAGGTGATACGCAGTATTTT
V: TRBV5-1
D: NA
J: TRBJ2-3
size: NA

CDR3: CASSQDWAKEQFF
DNA: TGCGCCAGCAGCCAAGACTGGGCTAAAGAGCAGTTCTTC
V: TRBV4-3
D: NA
J: TRBJ2-1
size: NA

CDR3: CASSYQGTYEQYF
DNA: TGTGCCAGCAGCTATCAGGGGACCTACGAGCAGTACTTC
V: TRBV5-8
D: NA
J: TRBJ2-7
size: NA

CDR3: CASSLANSRGGYEQYF
DNA: TGCGCCAGCAGCTTGGCCAATTCCCGCGGGGGCTACGAGCAGTACTTC
V: TRBV5-1
D: TRBD2
J: TRBJ2-7
size: NA

CDR3: CASSPPSGGLTDTQYF
DNA: TGTGCCAGCTCACCGCCTAGCGGGGGCCTCACAGATACGCAGTATTTT
V: TRBV18
D: TRBD2
J: TRBJ2-3
size: NA

CDR3: CASSLKDPGQGFETQYF
DNA: TGCGCCAGCAGCTTAAAAGATCCGGGACAGGGGTTTGAGACCCAGTACTTC
V: TRBV5-1
D: TRBD1
J: TRBJ2-5
size: NA

CDR3: CASSPTGGFGNTIYF
DNA: TGTGCCAGCAGCCCGACAGGGGGCTTTGGAAACACCATATATTTT
V: TRBV6-1
D: TRBD1
J: TRBJ1-3
size: medium-sized

CDR3: CASRPPPGQGSETQYF
DNA: TGTGCCAGCAGGCCGCCCCCGGGACAGGGGTCAGAGACCCAGTACTTC
V: TRBV6-6
D: TRBD1
J: TRBJ2-5
size: NA

CDR3: CASSVDSNQPQHF
DNA: TGTGCCAGCAGTGTTGATAGCAATCAGCCCCAGCATTTT
V: TRBV6-1
D: NA
J: TRBJ1-5
size: once

CDR3: CASSGLAGGWDEQYF
DNA: TGTGCCAGCAGTGGACTAGCGGGAGGGTGGGACGAGCAGTACTTC
V: TRBV6-1
D: TRBD2
J: TRBJ2-7
size: NA

CDR3: CASSFPSSGPSSYNEQFF
DNA: TGTGCCAGCAGTTTCCCTAGTAGCGGGCCGAGCTCCTACAATGAGCAGTTCTTC
V: TRBV28
D: TRBD2
J: TRBJ2-1
size: NA

CDR3: CASSLEDSTDTQYF
DNA: TGTGCCAGCAGCTTAGAGGATAGCACAGATACGCAGTATTTT
V: TRBV5-8
D: NA
J: TRBJ2-3
size: NA

CDR3: CASSPASGSYNEQFF
DNA: TGTGCCAGCAGCCCGGCTAGCGGTTCCTACAATGAGCAGTTCTTC
V: TRBV11-1
D: TRBD2
J: TRBJ2-1
size: NA

CDR3: CASSLGRGASYGYTF
DNA: TGTGCCAGCAGCTTAGGTCGAGGGGCCTCCTATGGCTACACCTTC
V: TRBV7-9
D: NA
J: TRBJ1-2
size: NA

CDR3: CASSESTGSYGYTF
DNA: TGCGCCAGCAGCGAATCGACAGGTTCTTATGGCTACACCTTC
V: TRBV5-1
D: NA
J: TRBJ1-2
size: NA

CDR3: CAISFPPGVGGGTQYF
DNA: TGTGCCATCAGTTTTCCCCCGGGAGTAGGTGGCGGGACCCAGTACTTC
V: TRBV10-3
D: NA
J: TRBJ2-5
size: NA

CDR3: CASSQQGATEAFF
DNA: TGTGCCAGCAGCCAACAGGGGGCCACTGAAGCTTTCTTT
V: TRBV11-2
D: TRBD1
J: TRBJ1-1
size: NA

CDR3: CSSRDRAIQYF
DNA: TGCAGCTCCCGCGACAGGGCCATTCAGTACTTC
V: TRBV29-1
D: TRBD1
J: TRBJ2-4
size: NA

CDR3: CASSQSRGGTYEQYF
DNA: TGTGCCAGCAGCCAGAGTCGGGGGGGTACCTACGAGCAGTACTTC
V: TRBV9
D: TRBD2
J: TRBJ2-7
size: NA

CDR3: CASSLTGKTQYF
DNA: TGTGCCAGCAGTCTGACTGGGAAGACCCAGTACTTC
V: TRBV28
D: NA
J: TRBJ2-5
size: NA

CDR3: CASSHNTGGGYEQYF
DNA: TGCGCCAGCAGCCACAACACAGGGGGCGGCTACGAGCAGTACTTC
V: TRBV4-3
D: TRBD1
J: TRBJ2-7
size: NA

CDR3: CASSDHRDSKAFF
DNA: TGTGCCAGCAGCGATCACCGGGACAGTAAAGCTTTCTTT
V: TRBV2
D: TRBD1
J: TRBJ1-1
size: NA

CDR3: CASSIGGTGLEQYF
DNA: TGTGCCAGTAGTATAGGGGGGACAGGTCTCGAGCAGTACTTC
V: TRBV19
D: TRBD1
J: TRBJ2-7
size: NA

CDR3: CSAGTGNNQPQHF
DNA: TGCAGCGCCGGGACAGGGAACAATCAGCCCCAGCATTTT
V: TRBV29-1
D: TRBD1
J: TRBJ1-5
size: few

CDR3: CAPDTDTQYF
DNA: TGTGCACCGGACACAGATACGCAGTATTTT
V: TRBV7-9
D: NA
J: TRBJ2-3
size: NA

CDR3: CASSLGWYPNEQYF
DNA: TGTGCCAGCAGCTTGGGTTGGTACCCGAACGAGCAGTACTTC
V: TRBV5-8
D: NA
J: TRBJ2-7
size: NA

CDR3: CAASGVFF
DNA: TGTGCCGCGTCGGGAGTTTTCTTT
V: TRBV3-2
D: NA
J: TRBJ1-1
size: NA

CDR3: CIRTRFYEQYF
DNA: TGCATCAGGACTAGGTTCTACGAGCAGTACTTC
V: TRBV29-1
D: TRBD2
J: TRBJ2-7
size: NA

CDR3: CSVDEGRLSEQFF
DNA: TGCAGCGTTGATGAAGGTAGATTGAGTGAGCAGTTCTTC
V: TRBV29-1
D: NA
J: TRBJ2-1
size: NA

CDR3: CASSPRVAGNTIYF
DNA: TGTGCCAGCAGCCCCAGGGTGGCTGGAAACACCATATATTTT
V: TRBV5-6
D: NA
J: TRBJ1-3
size: NA

CDR3: CASSMDRAYEQYF
DNA: TGTGCCAGCAGCATGGACAGGGCCTACGAGCAGTACTTC
V: TRBV5-4
D: TRBD1
J: TRBJ2-7
size: NA

CDR3: CASSPLLKTYNEQFF
DNA: TGTGCCAGCAGCCCTCTCTTGAAGACCTACAATGAGCAGTTCTTC
V: TRBV11-3
D: NA
J: TRBJ2-1
size: NA

CDR3: CASSQDGQGANTGELFF
DNA: TGTGCCAGCAGCCAAGATGGGCAGGGGGCCAACACCGGGGAGCTGTTTTTT
V: TRBV4-2
D: TRBD1
J: TRBJ2-2
size: NA